This TCR beta chain was retrieved from a study of T cell changes during pregnancy in multiple sclerosis. Generated by immunoSEQ multiplex PCR, the TCRdb table keeps only in-frame clones and is missing some. Of roughly 42,000 clones listed, about 89% are singletons. The CDR3 loop spans 18 amino acids. The TCR comes from a female donor with multiple sclerosis, enrolled in a pregnancy study. The sample here was CD4+ T cells from peripheral blood mononuclear cells, taken in the first trimester of pregnancy. The rearrangement joins TRBV21-1 to TRBJ2-1; the DNA was not compared with TRBD2, the D call given in the table. TRBV21-1 constitutes a pseudogene. The CDR3 bases are TGTGCCAGCAGCAAAGATGGTAGCGGGAGTAGGTCCTACAATGAGCAGTTCTTC. Translation gives CASSKDGSGSRSYNEQFF.